This T cell receptor (beta chain) was sequenced in a study of OX40 agonist ivuxolimab in advanced cancers. Overall study context: Ivuxolimab was administered intravenously to patients at 0.01 to 10 mg/kg every 2 weeks. Eligibility rules accepted prior anti-PD-1, anti-PD-L1 or anti-CTLA-4 therapy, and under 45% had some.

General study findings and limits: Some nonresponders likewise displayed low normalized T-cell clonal expansion. The work left the antigen specificity of expanded peripheral T cells undetermined.

This clone appeared a few times. The antigen is unknown. Produced via immunoSEQ multiplex PCR; TCRdb's table is partial and in-frame only. The table shows 20,000 to 25,000 clones, with 78% occurring only once. Germline-derived CDR1 and CDR2 are LNHDA and SQIVND (reference sequence). Trimming removed 1 base from V and 10 bases from J; junction bases left unmatched: 12. This CDR3 has 17 amino acids. V usage is TRBV19 and J usage is TRBJ2-1; 11 bases match TRBD1. The sample here was CD4+ or CD8+ T cells sorted from blood, taken in a trial of the OX40 agonist ivuxolimab. The source of this sequence is an adult with an advanced solid tumor such as melanoma, head and neck, liver or kidney cancer. CDR3 DNA sequence: TGTGCCAGTAGTATAGGTGCCGGGACAGGGGGATTCCGGGAGCAGTTCTTC. Translated, it gives CASSIGAGTGGFREQFF.